The clone carrying this T cell receptor (beta chain) was seen at least ten times. Its antigen is as yet unknown. Germline CDR1 SGDLS, CDR2 YYNGEE. The V gene lost 1 base and the J gene lost 4 bases, with 13 bases spanning the gap. This CDR3 region has 15 residues. This sample stems from a study of CD8 T cells in ankylosing spondylitis. Notes on the study in general: With a CD8+ phenotype, disease-linked clones were relatively rare in peripheral blood.

Each CDR3 protein gets one entry after TCRdb re-called the 5' RACE reads with MiXCR. The table includes about 35,000 distinct CDR3 sequences, roughly 3% detected once. The chain is built from TRBV9 and TRBJ2-3, with D tentatively TRBD2 (6 bases). The material sequenced was blood, either unsorted or a sorted T cell fraction (not recorded which). The origin of this receptor is a male donor with ankylosing spondylitis or in good health (not recorded which). The DNA of the CDR3 is TGTGCCAGCAGCGTAATAGCGGATAACGCAGATACGCAGTATTTT. It is translated as CASSVIADNADTQYF.